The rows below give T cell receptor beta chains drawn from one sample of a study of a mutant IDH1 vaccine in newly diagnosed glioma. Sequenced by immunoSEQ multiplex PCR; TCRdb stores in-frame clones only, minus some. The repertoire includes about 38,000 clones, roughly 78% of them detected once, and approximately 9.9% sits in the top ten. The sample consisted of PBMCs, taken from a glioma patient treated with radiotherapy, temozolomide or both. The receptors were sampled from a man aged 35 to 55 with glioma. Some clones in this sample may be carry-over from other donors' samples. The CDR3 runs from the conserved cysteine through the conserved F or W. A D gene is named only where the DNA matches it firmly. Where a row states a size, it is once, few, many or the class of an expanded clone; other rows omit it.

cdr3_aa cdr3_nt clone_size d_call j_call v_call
CASNRPGQSLYGYTF TGTGCCAGTAATCGACCGGGACAGAGCCTCTATGGCTACACCTTC . TRBD1 TRBJ1-2 TRBV19
CASSPSGTGFTTQHF TGTGCCAGCAGTCCCTCCGGGACAGGGTTCACGACCCAGCATTTT . TRBD1 TRBJ1-5 TRBV28
CASSGGTGGASWSYTF TGTGCCAGCAGTGGGGGGACAGGGGGCGCGAGTTGGAGCTACACCTTC . TRBD1 TRBJ1-2 TRBV6-1
CASSFTTGLYGGYTF TGTGCCAGCAGCTTCACTACAGGGTTGTATGGCGGCTACACCTTC . . TRBJ1-2 TRBV7-9
CVWRGGRLNTEAFF TGTGTCTGGAGGGGGGGACGGTTGAACACTGAAGCTTTCTTT . . TRBJ1-1 TRBV30
CASSEDWTGSNTGELFF TGTGCCAGCAGTGAAGATTGGACAGGGTCGAACACCGGGGAGCTGTTTTTT . TRBD1 TRBJ2-2 TRBV2
CASSPQGTGQETQYF TGTGCCAGCAGCCCCCAAGGGACAGGGCAAGAGACCCAGTACTTC . TRBD1 TRBJ2-5 TRBV9
CASSERIITLRQSNSPLHF TGTGCCAGCAGTGAAAGGATTATCACGTTGCGGCAGTCGAATTCACCCCTCCACTTT once . TRBJ1-6 TRBV6-1
CASSLDRGDQPQHF TGCGCCAGCAGCTTGGACAGGGGAGATCAGCCCCAGCATTTT . TRBD1 TRBJ1-5 TRBV5-1
CSVGREFGEAFF TGCAGCGTTGGAAGGGAATTCGGTGAAGCTTTCTTT few . TRBJ1-1 TRBV29-1
CAWSRQGASSGNTIYF TGTGCCTGGAGTCGACAGGGGGCGAGCTCTGGAAACACCATATATTTT . TRBD1 TRBJ1-3 TRBV30
CASSKTGGDGSPLHF TGTGCCAGTAGTAAGACAGGGGGCGATGGTTCACCCCTCCACTTT . TRBD1 TRBJ1-6 TRBV19
CASSLIQGLSTDTQYF TGCGCCAGCAGCCTAATACAGGGTTTGTCCACAGATACGCAGTATTTT . . TRBJ2-3 TRBV5-1
CASSQVGGPGEAFF TGTGCCAGCAGCCAAGTCGGGGGGCCGGGTGAAGCTTTCTTT few . TRBJ1-1 TRBV14
CASKEGDRGDPEAFF TGTGCCAGCAAGGAGGGGGATCGGGGGGACCCTGAAGCTTTCTTT . . TRBJ1-1 TRBV2
CASSDGRGAYEQYF TGTGCCAGCTCCGATGGCAGGGGAGCCTACGAGCAGTACTTC few . TRBJ2-7 TRBV18
CASSPDGFNQPQHF TGTGCCAGCAGCCCCGACGGGTTTAACCAGCCCCAGCATTTT . . TRBJ1-5 TRBV6-1
CASSQALTGVGEQYF TGTGCCAGCAGCCAAGCTCTAACAGGCGTTGGCGAGCAGTACTTC few . TRBJ2-7 TRBV14
CASSLTTSYNEQFF TGTGCCAGCAGCTTAACCACCTCCTACAATGAGCAGTTCTTC . . TRBJ2-1 TRBV11-3
CASSLRRTSALHF TGTGCCAGCAGTCTTCGGAGGACCTCGGCCCTCCACTTT . . TRBJ1-6 TRBV7-2
CASSLGQGRVNTEAFF TGCGCCAGCAGCCTGGGACAGGGGAGGGTGAACACTGAAGCTTTCTTT . TRBD1 TRBJ1-1 TRBV4-1
CASSLGRGNQPQHF TGTGCCAGCAGTTTAGGAAGGGGCAATCAGCCCCAGCATTTT few . TRBJ1-5 TRBV28
CATRGPPIPYEQYF TGTGCCACTCGGGGGCCACCCATCCCCTACGAGCAGTACTTC . . TRBJ2-7 TRBV10-3
CARRKGTGAGSPLHF TGTGCCAGGAGAAAAGGGACAGGGGCTGGCTCACCCCTCCACTTT . TRBD1 TRBJ1-6 TRBV30
CASNPGHLAEAFF TGTGCCAGCAACCCCGGACACTTGGCTGAAGCTTTCTTT few . TRBJ1-1 TRBV25-1
CASSYSGGMETQYF TGTGCCAGCAGCTATAGCGGGGGGATGGAGACCCAGTACTTC once TRBD2 TRBJ2-5 TRBV5-4
CASSPGTIQETQYF TGCGCCAGCAGCCCGGGGACTATACAAGAGACCCAGTACTTC . TRBD2 TRBJ2-5 TRBV5-1
CASRWAGGRGEQYF TGTGCCAGCAGATGGGCGGGGGGGCGTGGCGAGCAGTACTTC once TRBD2 TRBJ2-7 TRBV6-5
CASSLGKPQHF TGTGCCAGCAGTTTAGGTAAGCCCCAGCATTTT . . TRBJ1-5 TRBV28
CASSPGLAGGPETQYF TGCGCCAGCAGCCCGGGACTAGCGGGGGGGCCGGAGACCCAGTACTTC . TRBD2 TRBJ2-5 TRBV5-1
CATGGQGPYEQYF TGTGCCACCGGGGGGCAGGGTCCCTACGAGCAGTACTTC . . TRBJ2-7 TRBV5-4
CASSLGLAGGREQFF TGCGCCAGCAGCTTGGGGCTAGCGGGGGGGAGAGAGCAGTTCTTC . TRBD2 TRBJ2-1 TRBV5-1
CASSPWGGTQYF TGTGCCAGCAGCCCGTGGGGAGGGACCCAGTACTTC . . TRBJ2-5 TRBV6-1
CASSSGDTEAFF TGTGCCAGCAGCTCGGGAGACACTGAAGCTTTCTTT . . TRBJ1-1 TRBV11-2
CASSRAGSYEQYF TGTGCCAGCAGCCGTGCGGGCTCCTACGAGCAGTACTTC . . TRBJ2-7 TRBV11-2
CASVSTGFRTEAFF TGTGCCAGCGTATCGACAGGGTTTCGCACTGAAGCTTTCTTT . TRBD1 TRBJ1-1 TRBV5-8
CAISEFLGDNEQYF TGTGCCATCAGTGAATTTCTAGGGGATAACGAGCAGTACTTC . . TRBJ2-7 TRBV10-3
CASSDFGVYSNQPQHF TGTGCCAGCAGTGATTTCGGGGTCTATAGCAATCAGCCCCAGCATTTT few . TRBJ1-5 TRBV2
CASSLGANTEAFF TGTGCCAGCAGCTTAGGCGCCAACACTGAAGCTTTCTTT . . TRBJ1-1 TRBV11-3
CASSHKGETQYF TGCGCCAGCAGTCACAAAGGGGAGACCCAGTACTTC . . TRBJ2-5 TRBV5-1
CASSFTVAEAFF TGTGCCAGCAGCTTTACGGTTGCTGAAGCTTTCTTT . . TRBJ1-1 TRBV7-9
CSVEERSATNRGALDTQYF TGCAGCGTTGAAGAAAGGTCGGCTACTAATCGTGGGGCTCTAGATACGCAGTATTTT . . TRBJ2-3 TRBV29-1
CASSQGGRVQYF TGCGCCAGCAGCCAAGGAGGGCGGGTTCAGTACTTC . . TRBJ2-4 TRBV4-1
CASSSGTDMNTEAFF TGCGCCAGCAGCTCCGGAACAGACATGAACACTGAAGCTTTCTTT . . TRBJ1-1 TRBV5-1
CASSGRGTISYEQYF TGCGCCAGCAGTGGGCGGGGGACAATCTCTTACGAGCAGTACTTC . . TRBJ2-7 TRBV10-1
CASSLDRGDGYTF TGCGCCAGCAGCCTAGACAGGGGAGACGGCTACACCTTC . TRBD1 TRBJ1-2 TRBV5-1
CASSQASTGPSGANVLTF TGCGCCAGCAGCCAAGCAAGCACAGGTCCTTCTGGGGCCAACGTCCTGACTTTC . . TRBJ2-6 TRBV4-3
CASSQTFLADNEKLFF TGCGCCAGCAGCCAGACCTTCCTTGCGGATAATGAAAAACTGTTTTTT few . TRBJ1-4 TRBV4-1
CASSDPGQANTEAFF TGTGCCAGCAGTGACCCGGGACAGGCGAACACTGAAGCTTTCTTT . TRBD1 TRBJ1-1 TRBV6-1
CSAATGGDNEKLFF TGCAGCGCCGCCACAGGGGGCGATAATGAAAAACTGTTTTTT . TRBD1 TRBJ1-4 TRBV29-1
CASSLEGRGRPYEKLFF TGTGCCAGCAGCTTAGAGGGCAGGGGGCGCCCATATGAAAAACTGTTTTTT . TRBD1 TRBJ1-4 TRBV7-2
CASSSSGGATDTQYF TGTGCCAGCAGCTCGAGCGGGGGGGCCACAGATACGCAGTATTTT . TRBD2 TRBJ2-3 TRBV6-4
CASSIQLLGSPLHF TGTGCCAGTAGTATCCAGCTCCTAGGATCACCCCTCCACTTT . . TRBJ1-6 TRBV19
CASSLPPGFTEAFF TGTGCCAGCAGCTTGCCCCCGGGTTTTACTGAAGCTTTCTTT few . TRBJ1-1 TRBV5-6
CASSLVRSVTYEQYF TGTGCCAGCAGCTTAGTTCGATCAGTTACCTACGAGCAGTACTTC . . TRBJ2-7 TRBV7-6
CASSFTGTSGGEEQFF TGCGCCAGCAGCTTTACCGGGACTAGCGGGGGGGAAGAGCAGTTCTTC few TRBD2 TRBJ2-1 TRBV5-1
CASSPNSGDEQFF TGCGCCAGCAGCCCTAACTCCGGGGATGAGCAGTTCTTC . . TRBJ2-1 TRBV5-1
CASSRDIQETQYF TGTGCCAGCAGCCGGGACATACAAGAGACCCAGTACTTC once . TRBJ2-5 TRBV7-7
CASSLGGVGGDRNTEAFF TGCGCCAGCAGCTTGGGTGGGGTGGGGGGTGATAGGAACACTGAAGCTTTCTTT . . TRBJ1-1 TRBV5-1
CASSPWGAGSLEQYF TGTGCCAGCAGCCCTTGGGGGGCGGGGAGTTTGGAGCAGTACTTC . . TRBJ2-7 TRBV14